The sequence of this T cell receptor (beta chain) was determined in a study of graft-versus-host responses after intestinal transplantation. Findings and caveats of the study: Analysis identified GvH clones in recipient marrow, with some appearing first in ileum or blood.

The germline CDR1 and CDR2 sequences are SGHNT and YENEEA. The ends were cut back, 0 bases at V and 0 bases at J, with 5 bases in the middle. CDR3 length equals 14 residues. Sequencing used immunoSEQ multiplex PCR; TCRdb keeps in-frame clones, though not all of them. The data show 90,000 to 130,000 clones, 90% to 95% seen once. Points on this clone: Its antigen is as yet unknown.

This clonotype was obtained from a human donor who received an intestinal transplant. V usage is TRBV11-3 and J usage is TRBJ1-2, with D maybe TRBD1 (5 bases). This sample comprised unstimulated CD8+ T cells sorted from spleen or lymph node cells, obtained before intestinal transplant. The CDR3, as DNA: TGTGCCAGCAGCTTAGACAGGGCTAACTATGGCTACACCTTC. It yields the protein CASSLDRANYGYTF.